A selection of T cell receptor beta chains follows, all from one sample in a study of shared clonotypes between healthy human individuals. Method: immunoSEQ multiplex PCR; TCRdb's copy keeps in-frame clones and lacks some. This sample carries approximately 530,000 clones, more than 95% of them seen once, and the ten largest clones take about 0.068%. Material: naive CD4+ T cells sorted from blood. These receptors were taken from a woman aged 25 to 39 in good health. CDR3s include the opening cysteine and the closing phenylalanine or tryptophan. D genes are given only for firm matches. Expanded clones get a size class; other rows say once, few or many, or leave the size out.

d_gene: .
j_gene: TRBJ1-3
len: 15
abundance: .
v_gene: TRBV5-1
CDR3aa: CASSLPSLSGNTIYF
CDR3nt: TGCGCCAGCAGCCTCCCCTCTCTCTCTGGAAACACCATATATTTT

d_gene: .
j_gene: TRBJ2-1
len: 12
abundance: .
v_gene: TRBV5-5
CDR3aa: CASSGPSNEQFF
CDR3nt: TGTGCCAGCAGCGGACCTTCCAATGAGCAGTTCTTC

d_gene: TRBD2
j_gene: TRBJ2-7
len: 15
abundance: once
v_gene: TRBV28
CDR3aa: CASSIPFAGDYEQYF
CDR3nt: TGTGCCAGCAGTATTCCTTTCGCGGGAGACTACGAGCAGTACTTC

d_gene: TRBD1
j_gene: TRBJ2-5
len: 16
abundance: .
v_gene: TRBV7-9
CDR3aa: CASSLRQGIYQETQYF
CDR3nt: TGTGCCAGCAGCCTTCGACAGGGTATTTACCAAGAGACCCAGTACTTC

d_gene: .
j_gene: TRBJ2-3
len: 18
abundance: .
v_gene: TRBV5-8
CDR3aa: CASSRSLQQFASTDTQYF
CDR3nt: TGTGCCAGCAGTCGCTCCCTACAGCAGTTCGCTAGCACAGATACGCAGTATTTT

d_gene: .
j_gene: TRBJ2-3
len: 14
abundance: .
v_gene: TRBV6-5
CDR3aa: CASSYSTSKDTQYF
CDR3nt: TGTGCCAGCAGTTACTCGACAAGCAAGGATACGCAGTATTTT

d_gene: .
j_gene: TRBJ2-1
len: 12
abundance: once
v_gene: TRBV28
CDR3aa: CASSSDWNEQFF
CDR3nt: TGTGCCAGCAGTTCGGACTGGAATGAGCAGTTCTTC

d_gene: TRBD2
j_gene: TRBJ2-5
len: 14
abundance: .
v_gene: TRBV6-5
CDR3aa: CASRSLAGEETQYF
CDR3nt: TGTGCCAGCAGATCACTAGCGGGAGAGGAGACCCAGTACTTC

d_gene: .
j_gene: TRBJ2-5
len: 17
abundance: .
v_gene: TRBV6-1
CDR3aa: CASSAGGIAGYGETQYF
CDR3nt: TGTGCCAGCAGTGCAGGGGGCATAGCGGGGTACGGGGAGACCCAGTACTTC

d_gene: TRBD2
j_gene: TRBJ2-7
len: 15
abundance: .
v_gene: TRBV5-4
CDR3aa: CASSLGSGSFYEQYF
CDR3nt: TGTGCCAGCAGCTTGGGTAGCGGGAGTTTTTACGAGCAGTACTTC

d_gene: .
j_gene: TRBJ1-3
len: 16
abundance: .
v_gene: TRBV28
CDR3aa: CASSKPGQLSGNTIYF
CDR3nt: TGTGCCAGCAGTAAACCGGGACAACTCTCTGGAAACACCATATATTTT

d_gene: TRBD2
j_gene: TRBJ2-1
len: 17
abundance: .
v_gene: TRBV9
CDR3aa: CASSVAATVREAGEQFF
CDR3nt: TGTGCCAGCAGCGTAGCCGCTACCGTGCGGGAGGCGGGTGAGCAGTTCTTC

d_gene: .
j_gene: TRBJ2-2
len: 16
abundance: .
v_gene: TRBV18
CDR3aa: CASSPWDGANTGELFF
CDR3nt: TGTGCCAGCTCACCATGGGACGGGGCGAACACCGGGGAGCTGTTTTTT

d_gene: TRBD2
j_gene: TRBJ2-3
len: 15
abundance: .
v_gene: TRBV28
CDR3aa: CASSLPGLVTDTQYF
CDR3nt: TGTGCCAGCAGTCTTCCGGGACTAGTCACAGATACGCAGTATTTT